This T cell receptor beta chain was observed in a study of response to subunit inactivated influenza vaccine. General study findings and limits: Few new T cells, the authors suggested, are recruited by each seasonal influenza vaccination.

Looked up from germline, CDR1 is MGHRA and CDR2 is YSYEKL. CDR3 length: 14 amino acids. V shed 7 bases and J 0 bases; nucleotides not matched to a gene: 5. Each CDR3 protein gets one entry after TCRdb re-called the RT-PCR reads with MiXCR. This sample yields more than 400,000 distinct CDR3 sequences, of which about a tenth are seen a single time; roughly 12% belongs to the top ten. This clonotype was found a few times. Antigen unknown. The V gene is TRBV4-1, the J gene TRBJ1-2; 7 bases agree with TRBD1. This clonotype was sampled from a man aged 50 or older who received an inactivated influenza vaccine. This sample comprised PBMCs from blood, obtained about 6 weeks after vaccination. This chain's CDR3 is CASTSDRANYGYTF. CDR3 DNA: TGCGCCAGCACCTCTGACAGGGCTAACTATGGCTACACCTTC.